The rows below give T cell receptor beta chains drawn from one sample of a study of blood T cells in healthy people across ages. TCRdb recomputed calls from the 5' RACE reads with MiXCR, one row per CDR3 protein. The sample shows about 1.5 million distinct CDR3 sequences, about 45% of them seen only once. Input material: blood. The receptor source for this set is a young woman in good health. CDR3s include the opening cysteine and the closing phenylalanine or tryptophan. D genes are given only for firm matches. Rows may omit the clone size; those that give it use once, few, many or a size class.

D gene	clone size	V gene	J gene	CDR3 DNA	CDR3 protein
NA	NA	TRBV4-3	TRBJ2-7	TGCGCCAGCAGCCAGATCGGTGGAGTTTGGGACGAGCAGTACTTC	CASSQIGGVWDEQYF
NA	few	TRBV7-2	TRBJ2-7	TGTGCCAGCAGCTTAGCTTTTAGGGGTCGAGAGCAGTACTTC	CASSLAFRGREQYF
NA	few	TRBV4-2	TRBJ1-4	TGTGCCAGCAGCCCCGGACAAGGGGGTCTTGCTAATGAAAAACTGTTTTTT	CASSPGQGGLANEKLFF
NA	NA	TRBV12-3/TRBV12-4	TRBJ2-2	TGTGCCAGCAGTACTCTCTCCGGGGAGCTGTTTTTT	CASSTLSGELFF
TRBD1	few	TRBV20-1	TRBJ1-2	TGCAGTGCTAGCGGGACAGGGAGAGGGTATGGCTACACCTTC	CSASGTGRGYGYTF
NA	few	TRBV6-2/TRBV6-3	TRBJ2-1	TGTGCCAGCAGTTACGAAGGTCTAGTTGAGAGGAATGAGCAGTTCTTC	CASSYEGLVERNEQFF
NA	NA	TRBV6-6	TRBJ2-1	TGTGCCAGCAGTGCTAATCCCATATACAATGAGCAGTTCTTC	CASSANPIYNEQFF
TRBD2	NA	TRBV20-1	TRBJ2-1	TGCAGTGCTAGAGATGATTGGCTAGCGGGGGATGAGCAGTTCTTC	CSARDDWLAGDEQFF
TRBD2	once	TRBV7-3	TRBJ2-1	TGTGCCAGCAGCTTAGTCCCGACTAGCATCAATGAGCAGTTCTTC	CASSLVPTSINEQFF
NA	NA	TRBV28	TRBJ1-2	TGTGCCAGCAGTTTCCTTCGTGGCTACACCTTC	CASSFLRGYTF
TRBD2	few	TRBV28	TRBJ2-1	TGTGCCAGCAGCGTAGGTACTAGCGGAATTAATGAGCAGTTCTTC	CASSVGTSGINEQFF
NA	NA	TRBV27	TRBJ2-1	TGTGCCAGCAGTTTACAAGTGGGGTATGAGCAGTTCTTC	CASSLQVGYEQFF
NA	NA	TRBV7-2	TRBJ1-1	TGTGCCAGCAGCTTAGCCTTCTCGTGGGGGTACACTGAAGCTTTCTTT	CASSLAFSWGYTEAFF
NA	few	TRBV6-1	TRBJ2-1	TGTGCCAGCAGTGCTCCGTATGAGGGAGGGACACCATACAATGAGCAGTTCTTC	CASSAPYEGGTPYNEQFF
NA	NA	TRBV7-2	TRBJ2-5	TGTGCCAGCAGCACGACCTGGGGGGAGACCCAGTACTTC	CASSTTWGETQYF
NA	many	TRBV29-1	TRBJ2-5	TGCAGCGTTGAAGGACCGGTAGAAGAGACCCAGTACTTC	CSVEGPVEETQYF
TRBD2	few	TRBV4-3	TRBJ2-2	TGCGCCAGCAGCCAAGATCCAGCGGGGGGATCGAACACCGGGGAGCTGTTTTTT	CASSQDPAGGSNTGELFF
TRBD2	few	TRBV29-1	TRBJ2-4	TGCAGCGTTGGGGCGGGAGTGGATGGAGAGCAGTACTTC	CSVGAGVDGEQYF
NA	NA	TRBV6-5	TRBJ1-1	TGTGCCAGCAGTTACGGGGGCGCAGGAACTGAAGCTTTCTTT	CASSYGGAGTEAFF
TRBD1	NA	TRBV6-2/TRBV6-3	TRBJ2-3	TGTGCCAGCAGTTATCCTGACAGGGTGGCAGATACGCAGTATTTT	CASSYPDRVADTQYF
NA	NA	TRBV11-2	TRBJ2-7	TGTGCCAGCAGCCAATGGGGACGGATCTCCTACGAGCAGTACTTC	CASSQWGRISYEQYF
TRBD1	few	TRBV10-3	TRBJ2-7	TGTGCCATCAGTGAGGCGGGACAGGGGGCGCCTGAGCAGTACTTC	CAISEAGQGAPEQYF
NA	few	TRBV27	TRBJ2-3	TGTGCCAGCAGTTCCTATTTCCGGGACAAGAGCACAGATACGCAGTATTTT	CASSSYFRDKSTDTQYF
NA	NA	TRBV20-1	TRBJ2-7	TGCAGTGCTAGGCCGAGGGACGACGAGCAGTACTTC	CSARPRDDEQYF
TRBD1	NA	TRBV4-1	TRBJ2-7	TGCGCCAGCAGCCAAGATACAGGGGCCATTTCCTACGAGCAGTACTTC	CASSQDTGAISYEQYF
NA	NA	TRBV7-8	TRBJ2-5	TGTGCCAGCAGCGACCTAGGGAGACGGAGTCCAGAGACCCAGTACTTC	CASSDLGRRSPETQYF
NA	NA	TRBV11-1	TRBJ2-1	TGTGCCAGCAGCTTAATCACGGGGATGTCTTGGAATGAGCAGTTCTTC	CASSLITGMSWNEQFF
NA	few	TRBV4-1	TRBJ1-2	TGCGCCAGCAGCCAAGCTGAAGTTCTATATGGCTACACCTTC	CASSQAEVLYGYTF
TRBD1	NA	TRBV6-5	TRBJ1-1	TGTGCCAGCAGCGTATCGGGACAGTTGAACACTGAAGCTTTCTTT	CASSVSGQLNTEAFF
NA	once	TRBV20-1	TRBJ2-5	TGCAGTGCTAGACCTTACACCGGGACACTGAAGGGAGAGACCCAGTACTTC	CSARPYTGTLKGETQYF
NA	NA	TRBV7-9	TRBJ1-1	TGTGCCAGCAGCTTAGCGCAACCGGGGCCCACTGAAGCTTTCTTT	CASSLAQPGPTEAFF
NA	once	TRBV7-2	TRBJ2-7	TGTGCCAGCAGCCCGAGACTAGTGGGGGCCTACAATGAGCAGTACTTC	CASSPRLVGAYNEQYF
NA	once	TRBV30	TRBJ1-1	TGTGCCTGGAGTATACATACGAACACTGAAGCTTTCTTT	CAWSIHTNTEAFF
NA	few	TRBV21-1	TRBJ1-2	TGTGCCCGGATGGGACGGATTAAATATGGCTACACCTTC	CARMGRIKYGYTF
NA	NA	TRBV14	TRBJ1-2	TGTGCCAGCAGCCCAGGGAGGGTTCGGAGCTACACCTTC	CASSPGRVRSYTF
TRBD2	NA	TRBV20-1	TRBJ2-2	TGCAGTGCTAGTCGACTAGCCTCGAACACCGGGGAGCTGTTTTTT	CSASRLASNTGELFF
TRBD2	NA	TRBV9	TRBJ2-7	TGTGCCAGCAGCGAGGGGACTAGCGCCTACGAGCAGTACTTC	CASSEGTSAYEQYF
NA	NA	TRBV7-2	TRBJ2-5	TGTGCCAGCAGCGTGGGACTCATAAAGACCCAGTACTTC	CASSVGLIKTQYF
TRBD2	once	TRBV4-3	TRBJ2-1	TGCGCCAGCAGCCAAAGGTGGGGGGGCAATGAGCAGTTCTTC	CASSQRWGGNEQFF
NA	NA	TRBV7-9	TRBJ1-1	TGTGCCATTGACAGCCCCCTGGGCACTGAAGCTTTCTTT	CAIDSPLGTEAFF
NA	NA	TRBV4-1	TRBJ2-7	TGCGCCAGCAGCCAAGGCGTCGGTAGCGGACCCTACAATGAGCAGTACTTC	CASSQGVGSGPYNEQYF
TRBD1	few	TRBV4-3	TRBJ1-1	TGCGCCAGCAGCCCATCCAGGACAGGGAAAGTTCCGAACACTGAAGCTTTCTTT	CASSPSRTGKVPNTEAFF
NA	many	TRBV13	TRBJ2-1	TGTGCCAGCAGCGTAGGCGCCAGGGAAGAGCAGTTCTTC	CASSVGAREEQFF
NA	NA	TRBV12-3/TRBV12-4	TRBJ2-7	TGTGCCAGCAGGTTGGACAGAGTAGCCTACGAGCAGTACTTC	CASRLDRVAYEQYF
NA	NA	TRBV5-1	TRBJ1-1	TGCGCCAGCAGCATTAGGGTAGACACTGAAGCTTTCTTT	CASSIRVDTEAFF
NA	NA	TRBV7-2	TRBJ1-2	TGTGCCAGCAGCCGGAGCCTGGGATATAGCTATGGCTACACCTTC	CASSRSLGYSYGYTF
NA	NA	TRBV6-5	TRBJ2-2	TGTGCCAGCAGTAGATTGGGTACCGGGGAGCTGTTTTTT	CASSRLGTGELFF
TRBD1	many	TRBV18	TRBJ1-4	TGTGCCAGCTCATCTCGACAGGGTGGTGAAAAACTGTTTTTT	CASSSRQGGEKLFF
NA	few	TRBV4-2	TRBJ2-7	TGTGCCAGCAGCCAAGTGGCCAGGGGAAACTACGAGCAGTACTTC	CASSQVARGNYEQYF
NA	NA	TRBV20-1	TRBJ2-3	TGCAGTGCCACAAGGACCCACACAGATACGCAGTATTTT	CSATRTHTDTQYF
NA	NA	TRBV28	TRBJ2-1	TGTGCCAGCAGTGGGGACTGGGCGGGCTCCTACAATGAGCAGTTCTTC	CASSGDWAGSYNEQFF
NA	many	TRBV20-1	TRBJ2-5	TGCAGTGCAGACAACAGGGTCGGGTGGGGGACCCAGTACTTC	CSADNRVGWGTQYF
TRBD1	NA	TRBV5-1	TRBJ1-4	TGCGCCAGCAGCTTGGCGACAGGGAAAGGAGAAAAACTGTTTTTT	CASSLATGKGEKLFF
NA	few	TRBV12-3/TRBV12-4	TRBJ2-7	TGTGCCAGCAGCCCGACAGGGACTAACAATGAGCAGTACTTC	CASSPTGTNNEQYF
NA	NA	TRBV20-1	TRBJ1-1	TGCAGTGCTAGTCGCCGAGGTTTGAGGGCTGTAGCTTTCTTT	CSASRRGLRAVAFF
NA	few	TRBV12-3/TRBV12-4	TRBJ2-5	TGTGCCAGCAGTCCTGGATCCCGCCCCGATGAGCAGTACTTC	CASSPGSRPDEQYF
NA	NA	TRBV5-6	TRBJ2-1	TGTGCCAGCAGCTTAGGCCGGGGGTGGAGTGAGCAGTTCTTC	CASSLGRGWSEQFF
TRBD2	NA	TRBV6-5	TRBJ2-2	TGTGCCAGCAGTTCCCGTGGGGGGGCGAACACCGGGGAGCTGTTTTTT	CASSSRGGANTGELFF
TRBD2	few	TRBV4-2	TRBJ2-2	TGTGCCAGCAGCCAATCCGGGACTAGCGTGGGCGGGGAGCTGTTTTTT	CASSQSGTSVGGELFF
NA	few	TRBV5-1	TRBJ2-5	TGCGCCAGCAGCTTGGGACCGACGGGACAAGAGACCCAGTACTTC	CASSLGPTGQETQYF